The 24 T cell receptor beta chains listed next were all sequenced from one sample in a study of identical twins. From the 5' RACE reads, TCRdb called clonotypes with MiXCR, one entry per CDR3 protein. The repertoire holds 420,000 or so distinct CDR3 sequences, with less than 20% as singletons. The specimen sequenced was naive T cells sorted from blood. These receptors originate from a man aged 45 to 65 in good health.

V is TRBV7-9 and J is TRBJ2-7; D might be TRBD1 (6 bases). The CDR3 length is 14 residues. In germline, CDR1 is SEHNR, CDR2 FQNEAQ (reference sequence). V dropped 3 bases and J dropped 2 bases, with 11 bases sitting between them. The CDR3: CASSLWDIPYEQYF. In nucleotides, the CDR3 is TGTGCCAGCAGCTTGTGGGACATTCCCTACGAGCAGTACTTC.

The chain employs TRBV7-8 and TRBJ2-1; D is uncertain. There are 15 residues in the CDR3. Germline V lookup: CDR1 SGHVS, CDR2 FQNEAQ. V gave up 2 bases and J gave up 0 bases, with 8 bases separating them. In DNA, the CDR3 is TGTGCCAGCAGCTTACACGCGAGCTCCTACAATGAGCAGTTCTTC. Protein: CASSLHASSYNEQFF.

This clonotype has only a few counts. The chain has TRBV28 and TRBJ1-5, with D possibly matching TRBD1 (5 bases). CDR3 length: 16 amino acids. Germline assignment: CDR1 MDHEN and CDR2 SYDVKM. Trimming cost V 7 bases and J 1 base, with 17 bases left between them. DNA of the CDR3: TGTGCCAGCAACCCGGGACGGCGGTCGAGCAATCAGCCCCAGCATTTT. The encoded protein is CASNPGRRSSNQPQHF.

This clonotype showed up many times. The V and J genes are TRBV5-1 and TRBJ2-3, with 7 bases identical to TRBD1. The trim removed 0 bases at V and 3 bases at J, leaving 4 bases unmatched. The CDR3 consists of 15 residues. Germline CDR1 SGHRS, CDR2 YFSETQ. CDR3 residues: CASSLADRATDTQYF. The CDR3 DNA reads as TGCGCCAGCAGCTTGGCCGACAGGGCGACAGATACGCAGTATTTT.

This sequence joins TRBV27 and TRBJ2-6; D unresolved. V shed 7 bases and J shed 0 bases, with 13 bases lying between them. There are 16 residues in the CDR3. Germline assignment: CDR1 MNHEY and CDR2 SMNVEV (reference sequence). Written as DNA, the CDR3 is TGTGCCAGCACCCCGATCAGCCGCTCTGGGGCCAACGTCCTGACTTTC. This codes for CASTPISRSGANVLTF.

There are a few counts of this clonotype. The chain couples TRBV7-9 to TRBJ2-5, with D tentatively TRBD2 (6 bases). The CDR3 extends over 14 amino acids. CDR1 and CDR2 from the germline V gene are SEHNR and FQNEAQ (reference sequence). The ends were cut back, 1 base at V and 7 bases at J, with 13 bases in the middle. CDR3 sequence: CASSLGVDGGTQYF. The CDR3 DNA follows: TGTGCCAGCAGCTTAGGTGTTGACGGGGGGACCCAGTACTTC.

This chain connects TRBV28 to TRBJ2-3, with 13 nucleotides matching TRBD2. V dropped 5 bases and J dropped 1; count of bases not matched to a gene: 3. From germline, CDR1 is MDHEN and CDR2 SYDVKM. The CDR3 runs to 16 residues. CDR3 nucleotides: TGTGCCAGCAGTGGAGGGACTAGCGGGGGCACAGATACGCAGTATTTT. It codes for CASSGGTSGGTDTQYF.

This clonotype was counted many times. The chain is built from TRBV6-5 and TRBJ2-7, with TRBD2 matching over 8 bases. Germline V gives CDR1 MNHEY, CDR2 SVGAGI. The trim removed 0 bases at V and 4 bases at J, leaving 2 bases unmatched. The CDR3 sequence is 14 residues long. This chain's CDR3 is CASSYSSGGYEQYF. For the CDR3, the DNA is TGTGCCAGCAGTTACTCGAGCGGGGGTTACGAGCAGTACTTC.

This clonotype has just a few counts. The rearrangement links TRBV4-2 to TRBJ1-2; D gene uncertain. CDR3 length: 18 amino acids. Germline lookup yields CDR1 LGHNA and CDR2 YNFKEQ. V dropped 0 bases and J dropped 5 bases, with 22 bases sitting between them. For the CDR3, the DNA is TGTGCCAGCAGCCAAGATGATCGCGTAGGCAGGTCCTTTTATGGCTACACCTTC. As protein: CASSQDDRVGRSFYGYTF.

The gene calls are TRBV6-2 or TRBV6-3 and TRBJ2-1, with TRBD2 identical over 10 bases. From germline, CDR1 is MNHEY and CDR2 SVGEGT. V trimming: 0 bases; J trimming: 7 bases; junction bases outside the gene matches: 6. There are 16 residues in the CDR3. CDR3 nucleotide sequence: TGTGCCAGCAGTTACTCCACAGCGGGGGGGCCAAATGAGCAGTTCTTC. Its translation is CASSYSTAGGPNEQFF.

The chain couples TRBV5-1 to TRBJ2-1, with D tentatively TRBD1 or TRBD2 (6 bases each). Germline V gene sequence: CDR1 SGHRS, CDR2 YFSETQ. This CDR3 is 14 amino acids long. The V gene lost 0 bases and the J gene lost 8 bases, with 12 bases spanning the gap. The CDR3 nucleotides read TGCGCCAGCAGCTTGGGGGGGGCCCCAGATGAGCAGTTCTTC. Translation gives CASSLGGAPDEQFF.

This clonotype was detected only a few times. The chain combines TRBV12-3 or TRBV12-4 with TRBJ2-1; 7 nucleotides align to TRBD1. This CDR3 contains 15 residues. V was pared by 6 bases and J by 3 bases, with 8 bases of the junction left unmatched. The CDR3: CASSLWTGVYNEQFF. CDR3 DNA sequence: TGTGCCAGCAGCCTTTGGACAGGCGTCTACAATGAGCAGTTCTTC.

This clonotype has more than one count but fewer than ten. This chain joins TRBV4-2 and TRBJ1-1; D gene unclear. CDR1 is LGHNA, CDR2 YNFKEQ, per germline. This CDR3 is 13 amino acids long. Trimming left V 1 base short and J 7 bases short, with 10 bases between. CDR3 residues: CASSQVRDGEAFF. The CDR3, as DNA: TGTGCCAGCAGCCAAGTTAGGGATGGTGAAGCTTTCTTT.

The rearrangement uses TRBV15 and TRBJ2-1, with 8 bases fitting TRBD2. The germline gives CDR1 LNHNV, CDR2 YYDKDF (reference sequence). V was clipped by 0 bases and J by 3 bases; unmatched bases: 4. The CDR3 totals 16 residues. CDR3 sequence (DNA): TGTGCCACCAGCAGAGATCGGGGGGGGTTCTACAATGAGCAGTTCTTC. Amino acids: CATSRDRGGFYNEQFF.

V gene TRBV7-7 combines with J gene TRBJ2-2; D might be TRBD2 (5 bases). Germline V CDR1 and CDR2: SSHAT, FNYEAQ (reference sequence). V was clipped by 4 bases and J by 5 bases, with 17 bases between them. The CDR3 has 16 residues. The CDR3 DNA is TGTGCCAGCAGCTCCGGCCTCTCGGGCGGGACCGGGGAGCTGTTTTTT. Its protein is CASSSGLSGGTGELFF. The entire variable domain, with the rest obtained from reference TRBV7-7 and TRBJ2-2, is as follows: GAGVSQSPRYKVTKRGQDVTLRCDPISSHATLYWYQQALGQGPEFLTYFNYEAQPDKSGLPSDRFSAERPEGSISTLTIQRTEQRDSAMYRCASSSGLSGGTGELFFGEGSRLTVL.

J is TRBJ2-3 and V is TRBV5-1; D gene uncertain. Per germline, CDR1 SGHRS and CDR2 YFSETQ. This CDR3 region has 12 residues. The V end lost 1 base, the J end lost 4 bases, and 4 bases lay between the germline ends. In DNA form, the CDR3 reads TGCGCCAGCAGCTTGAATTCAGATACGCAGTATTTT. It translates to CASSLNSDTQYF.

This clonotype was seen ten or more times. The CDR3 spells CASSLSGFSEQYF. The CDR3 bases are TGCGCCAGCAGCCTATCAGGGTTTTCCGAGCAGTACTTC. The rearrangement links TRBV4-3 to TRBJ2-7, with D tentatively TRBD1 (5 bases). Germline-derived CDR1 and CDR2 are LGHNA and YSLEER. Between the trimmed V and J ends, which lost 4 bases and 6 bases, there was a span of 13 bases. The CDR3 extends over 13 amino acids.

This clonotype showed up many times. As DNA, the CDR3 is TGCAGTGCCAGATCTGGAGGATTGGAGACCCAGTACTTC. It translates to CSARSGGLETQYF. V is TRBV20-1 and J is TRBJ2-5, with D maybe TRBD2 (5 bases). V was pared by 6 bases and J by 5 bases, with 16 bases between. This CDR3 has 13 amino acids. CDR1 is DFQATT, CDR2 SNEGSKA, per germline (reference sequence).

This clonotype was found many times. As DNA, the CDR3 is TGTGCCAGCAGTTACCTCGCGGGAGGAGGAGAGCAGTTCTTC. Residues: CASSYLAGGGEQFF. The rearrangement links TRBV6-2 or TRBV6-3 to TRBJ2-1; 8 nucleotides match TRBD2. Unmatched junction bases numbered 7, after V lost 2 bases and J lost 10 bases. The CDR3 is made up of 14 amino acids. Germline values: CDR1 MNHEY, CDR2 SVGEGT.

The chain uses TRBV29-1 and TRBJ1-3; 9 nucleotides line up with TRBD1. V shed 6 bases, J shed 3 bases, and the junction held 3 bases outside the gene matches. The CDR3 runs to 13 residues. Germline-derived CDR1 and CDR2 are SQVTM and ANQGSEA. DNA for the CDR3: TGCAGCGTCGGACAGGGGTTTGGAAACACCATATATTTT. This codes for CSVGQGFGNTIYF.

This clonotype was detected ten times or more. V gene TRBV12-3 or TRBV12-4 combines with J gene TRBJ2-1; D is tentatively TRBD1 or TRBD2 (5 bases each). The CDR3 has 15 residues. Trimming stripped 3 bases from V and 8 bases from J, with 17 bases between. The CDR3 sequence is CASSFSGTFHDEQFF. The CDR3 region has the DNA TGTGCCAGCAGTTTTAGTGGGACCTTCCATGATGAGCAGTTCTTC.

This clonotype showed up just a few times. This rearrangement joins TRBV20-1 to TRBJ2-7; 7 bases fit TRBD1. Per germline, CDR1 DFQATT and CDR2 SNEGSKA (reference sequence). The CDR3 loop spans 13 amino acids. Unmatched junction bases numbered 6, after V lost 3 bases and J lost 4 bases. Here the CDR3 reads CSASDDRAYEQYF. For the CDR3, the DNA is TGCAGTGCTAGTGACGACAGGGCTTACGAGCAGTACTTC.

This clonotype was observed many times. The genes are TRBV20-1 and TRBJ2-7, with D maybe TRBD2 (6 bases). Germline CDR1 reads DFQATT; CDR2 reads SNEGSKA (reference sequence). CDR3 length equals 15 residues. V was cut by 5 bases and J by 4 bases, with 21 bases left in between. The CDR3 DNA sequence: TGCAGTGCTCTGGGCCGGAGCGGGTTTTCATACGAGCAGTACTTC. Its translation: CSALGRSGFSYEQYF.

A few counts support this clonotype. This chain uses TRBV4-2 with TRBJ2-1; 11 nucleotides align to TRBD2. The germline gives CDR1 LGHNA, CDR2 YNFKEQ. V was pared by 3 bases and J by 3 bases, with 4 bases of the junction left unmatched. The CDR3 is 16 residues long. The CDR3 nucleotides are TGTGCCAGCAGCCAGGCCCTAGCGGGAGGCTACAATGAGCAGTTCTTC. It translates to CASSQALAGGYNEQFF.